The next 7 T cell receptor beta chains were all read from a single sample in a study of human T cells and chemical hapten exposure. Time point specified: pre-sensitization, week 0. Treatment denoted: therapeutic diphenylcyclopropenone sensitization with weekly scalp DPC. TCRdb processed the RACE reads anew with MiXCR; each CDR3 protein has one entry. The data show about 180,000 distinct CDR3 sequences, 30% seen once. The sample consisted of whole blood, taken in connection with sensitization to the hapten diphenylcyclopropenone (DPC). These receptor sequences come from a woman aged 25 to 45 with alopecia areata. Some clones in this sample may be carry-over from other donors' samples.

The rearrangement links TRBV15 to TRBJ1-1; 7 nucleotides match TRBD1. This CDR3 region has 13 residues. Per the germline V gene, CDR1 is LNHNV and CDR2 is YYDKDF (reference sequence). Trimming cost V 5 bases and J 7 bases; bases outside gene matches: 7. As DNA, the CDR3 is TGTGCCACCAGCCCCAATAGGGACAGTGAAGCTTTCTTT. Translated, it gives CATSPNRDSEAFF.

The V and J genes are TRBV5-1 and TRBJ1-1; D is possibly TRBD1 (6 bases). The ends were cut back, 5 bases at V and 5 bases at J, with 19 bases in the middle. The germline V gene encodes CDR1 SGHRS and CDR2 YFSETQ. The CDR3 consists of 15 residues. CDR3 in DNA: TGCGCCAGCAGAGAGGAGGAGGGGGTGTGGACTGAAGCTTTCTTT. Its protein product is CASREEEGVWTEAFF.

The chain combines TRBV7-9 with TRBJ1-1; unclear D gene. Looked up from germline, CDR1 is SEHNR and CDR2 is FQNEAQ (reference sequence). The CDR3 contains 14 residues. V lost 5 bases to trimming and J lost 7 bases, with 17 bases between them. For the CDR3, the DNA is TGTGCCAGCAGCCGCCCGATTCTCACGAATGAAGCTTTCTTT. As protein: CASSRPILTNEAFF. The full variable domain, rest sourced from reference TRBV7-9 and TRBJ1-1, is DTGVSQNPRHKITKRGQNVTFRCDPISEHNRLYWYRQTLGQGPEFLTYFQNEAQLEKSRLLSDRFSAERPKGSFSTLEIQRTEQGDSAMYLCASSRPILTNEAFFGQGTRLTVV.

This clonotype appeared a few times. Written as DNA, the CDR3 is TGTGCCAGCAGGAAAACCCTCCTCTCCTACAATGAGCAGTTCTTC. Protein: CASRKTLLSYNEQFF. V is TRBV7-2 and J is TRBJ2-1; the D is unclear. The CDR3 is 15 residues long. The germline CDR1 and CDR2 sequences are SGHTA and FQGNSA. Trimming cost V 6 bases and J 0 bases, with 12 bases left between them.

This clonotype was recorded at least ten times. The rearrangement joins TRBV2 to TRBJ1-5, with D possibly being TRBD1 (5 bases). This CDR3 contains 14 residues. CDR1 SNHLY and CDR2 FYNNEI come from the germline V gene. The V end lost 3 bases, the J end lost 6 bases, and 12 bases lay between the germline ends. Here the CDR3 DNA reads TGTGCCAGCAGTGAGAACCAGGGTAGTCAGCCCCAGCATTTT. Its translation is CASSENQGSQPQHF. Based on the CDR3 plus reference TRBV2 and TRBJ1-5, the full variable domain is EPEVTQTPSHQVTQMGQEVILRCVPISNHLYFYWYRQILGQKVEFLVSFYNNEISEKSEIFDDQFSVERPDGSNFTLKIRSTKLEDSAMYFCASSENQGSQPQHFGDGTRLSIL.

This clonotype was seen a few times. V is TRBV7-2 and J is TRBJ2-2; 9 bases align to TRBD1. V was clipped by 1 base and J by 6 bases; unmatched bases: 0. Germline V gene lookup returns CDR1 SGHTA and CDR2 FQGNSA. The CDR3 extends over 14 amino acids. CDR3 bases: TGTGCCAGCAGCTTAGGGACAGGGGCCGGGGAGCTGTTTTTT. The encoded protein is CASSLGTGAGELFF.

This chain links TRBV28 with TRBJ1-6, with 7 bases fitting TRBD1. This CDR3 is 14 amino acids long. Germline CDR1 is MDHEN and CDR2 is SYDVKM. The V gene end was trimmed by 7 bases and the J gene end by 10 bases; junction bases not matched to a gene: 10. In nucleotides, the CDR3 is TGTGCCAGCAAGGTGGGACAGAGATGGTCACCCCTCCACTTT. Its protein product is CASKVGQRWSPLHF.